A single TCR beta chain is shown here with its context. This sample was included in a study of CD8 T cells in Susac syndrome. RNA was extracted with the RNeasy kit, and a quantity of about 0.45 to 1 ug was reverse transcribed using random hexamers. TCRdb re-called the immunoSEQ multiplex PCR reads with MiXCR, one entry per CDR3 protein. The top ten clones hold roughly 0.14% of a sample with approximately 210,000 distinct CDR3 sequences, about 95% of them seen once. Trimming removed 0 bases from V and 15 bases from J, with 18 bases in between. Germline CDR1 reads DFQATT; CDR2 reads SNEGSKA (reference sequence). This CDR3 is built from 13 residues.

The TCR originated in a human donor with Susac syndrome. The sequenced sample was CD4+ T cells from PBMCs. The chain has TRBV20-1 and TRBJ2-1, with a weak D call TRBD1 (6 bases). The CDR3: CSARDRPQGNRFF. CDR3 DNA: TGCAGTGCTAGAGATCGACCCCAGGGGAATCGGTTCTTC.